This T cell receptor (beta chain) derives from a study of T cell responses to AZD1222 COVID-19 vaccine. Using immunoSEQ multiplex PCR, the repertoire was profiled, and TCRdb retains in-frame clones only, with some absent. Of roughly 200,000 clones listed, roughly 90% are singletons. In regard to this clone: Its antigen is undetermined.

Study-wide results and caveats: Of the AZD1222 recipients, only five or six were seropositive at baseline. Spike-specific TCR breadth and depth both grew after two AZD1222 doses.

CDR1 GTSNPN and CDR2 SVGIG come from the germline V gene (reference sequence). The CDR3 totals 13 residues. The V end was cut by 4 bases, the J end by 6 bases, with 13 bases between. The origin of this receptor is an adult who received the AZD1222 COVID-19 vaccine. The rearrangement uses TRBV30 and TRBJ2-1, with D unclear. The input for sequencing was peripheral blood, taken 28 days after the second AZD1222 dose. The chain's CDR3 is CAWIRYGGNEQFF. The CDR3 DNA is TGTGCCTGGATTCGCTACGGTGGCAATGAGCAGTTCTTC.